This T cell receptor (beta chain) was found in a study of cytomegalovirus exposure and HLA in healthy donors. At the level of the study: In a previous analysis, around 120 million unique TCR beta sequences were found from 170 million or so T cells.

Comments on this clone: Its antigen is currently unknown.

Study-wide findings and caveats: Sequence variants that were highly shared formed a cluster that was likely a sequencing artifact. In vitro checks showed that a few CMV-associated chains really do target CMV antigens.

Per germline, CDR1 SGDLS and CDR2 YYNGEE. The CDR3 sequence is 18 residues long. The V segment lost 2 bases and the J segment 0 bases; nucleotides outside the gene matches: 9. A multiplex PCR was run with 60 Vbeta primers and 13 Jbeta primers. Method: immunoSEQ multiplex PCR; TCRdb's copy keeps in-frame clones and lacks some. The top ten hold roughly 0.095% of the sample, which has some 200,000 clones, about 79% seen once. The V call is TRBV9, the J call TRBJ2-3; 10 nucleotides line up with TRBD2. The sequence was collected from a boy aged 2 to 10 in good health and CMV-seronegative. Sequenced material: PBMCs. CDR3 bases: TGTGCCAGCAGCGTGGGGGCTAGCGGGGGTGGTAGCACAGATACGCAGTATTTT. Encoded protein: CASSVGASGGGSTDTQYF.